Following are 11 T cell receptor beta chains from one sample sequenced in a study of blood T cell repertoires in COVID-19. Sequenced by immunoSEQ multiplex PCR; TCRdb stores in-frame clones only, minus some. The repertoire includes 390,000 or so clones, roughly 89% of them detected once, and almost 1.5% sits in the top ten. Sequencing used peripheral blood. These receptors came from a woman aged 30 to 39 with active or convalescent COVID-19.

The J gene is TRBJ2-7, the V gene TRBV27, with TRBD2 matching 7 bases. The CDR3 loop spans 13 amino acids. V was pared by 6 bases and J by 2 bases, with 4 bases of the junction left unmatched. Germline V gene lookup returns CDR1 MNHEY and CDR2 SMNVEV (reference sequence). CDR3 in DNA: TGTGCCAGCAGGGGAGCGGGAACCTACGAGCAGTACTTC. Its translation is CASRGAGTYEQYF.

The rearrangement joins TRBV7-2 to TRBJ2-7; 9 nucleotides agree with TRBD2. Germline CDR1 SGHTA, CDR2 FQGNSA. CDR3 length: 13 residues. The trim removed 11 bases at V and 0 bases at J, leaving 5 bases unmatched. CDR3: CAGSGGTSYEQYF. For the CDR3, the DNA is TGTGCCGGGAGCGGGGGGACCTCCTACGAGCAGTACTTC.

The CDR3 region is CAITPDRAFYGYTF. The CDR3 bases are TGTGCCATCACCCCGGACAGGGCCTTCTATGGCTACACCTTC. V usage is TRBV10-3 and J usage is TRBJ1-2; TRBD1 agrees at 8 bases. This CDR3 has 14 residues. Germline values: CDR1 ENHRY, CDR2 SYGVKD. J lost 4 bases, V lost 7 bases, and 8 bases had no gene match.

The chain employs TRBV6-1 and TRBJ1-1; 7 positions agree with TRBD1. The CDR3 contains 15 residues. The V segment lost 3 bases and the J segment 0 bases; nucleotides outside the gene matches: 4. CDR1 and CDR2 from the germline V gene are MNHNS and SASEGT. DNA of the CDR3: TGTGCCAGCAGTGATCCGGGACAGTTGAACACTGAAGCTTTCTTT. This gives the protein CASSDPGQLNTEAFF.

The chain joins TRBV10-1 to TRBJ1-6, with TRBD1 matching 8 bases. Per the germline V gene, CDR1 is WNHNN and CDR2 is SYGVQD (reference sequence). V lost 7 bases and J lost 10; bases outside the gene matches: 6. The length of the CDR3 is 13 residues. The DNA for the CDR3 is TGCGCCAGCACAACAGGGGGTGACTCACCCCTCCACTTT. This codes for CASTTGGDSPLHF.

The rearrangement joins TRBV19 to TRBJ1-2; D might be TRBD1 (5 bases). The CDR3 contains 13 residues. Germline CDR1 and CDR2: LNHDA and SQIVND (reference sequence). Trimming removed 7 bases at V and 5 bases at J, with 14 bases between. DNA of the CDR3: TGTGCCAGTAACCCCGGGGGAGGGTATGGCTACACCTTC. This gives the protein CASNPGGGYGYTF.

The CDR3 DNA reads TGTGCCAGCAGCTACGGACTAGCGGCCTCCTACAATGAGCAGTTCTTC. It is translated as CASSYGLAASYNEQFF. This chain joins TRBV5-5 and TRBJ2-1; 10 nucleotides agree with TRBD2. CDR1 SGHKS and CDR2 YYEKEE come from the germline V gene (reference sequence). The CDR3 loop spans 16 amino acids. V shed 3 bases and J 0 bases; nucleotides not matched to a gene: 3.

This clone was recorded once. The chain links TRBV5-6 to TRBJ2-7; TRBD2 is a possible D gene (6 bases). Trimming stripped 0 bases from V and 0 bases from J, with 13 bases between. The CDR3 extends over 16 amino acids. The germline gives CDR1 SGHDT, CDR2 YYEEEE. CDR3 DNA: TGTGCCAGCAGCTTGGGGGAGGCAGTGTACTCCTACGAGCAGTACTTC. It translates to CASSLGEAVYSYEQYF. The variable domain in full, completed from reference TRBV5-6 and TRBJ2-7, reads DAGVTQSPTHLIKTRGQQVTLRCSPKSGHDTVSWYQQALGQGPQFIFQYYEEEERQRGNFPDRFSGHQFPNYSSELNVNALLLGDSALYLCASSLGEAVYSYEQYFGPGTRLTVT.

The chain joins TRBV12-3 or TRBV12-4 to TRBJ1-1; D is uncertain. This CDR3 has 12 amino acids. Between the trimmed V and J ends, which lost 4 bases and 4 bases, there was a span of 7 bases. DNA for the CDR3: TGTGCCAGCAGTTCAGGCCTCACTGAAGCTTTCTTT. This sequence encodes CASSSGLTEAFF.

The J gene is TRBJ1-2, the V gene TRBV18; D gene ambiguous. CDR1 KGHSH and CDR2 LQKENI come from the germline V gene. The CDR3 is made up of 13 amino acids. Trimming shortened V by 2 bases and J by 10 bases, and 14 bases separated the two germline ends. CDR3 coding DNA: TGTGCCAGCTCACCAGACAATAAAGTGGACTACACCTTC. Translation gives CASSPDNKVDYTF. The variable domain in full, with the rest retrieved from reference TRBV18 and TRBJ1-2, is NAGVMQNPRHLVRRRGQEARLRCSPMKGHSHVYWYRQLPEEGLKFMVYLQKENIIDESGMPKERFSAEFPKEGPSILRIQQVVRGDSAAYFCASSPDNKVDYTFGSGTRLTVV.

The CDR3 spells CASSQDRWTSGGDTQYF. CDR3 coding DNA: TGTGCCAGCAGCCAAGATAGGTGGACTAGCGGGGGGGATACGCAGTATTTT. The V and J genes are TRBV3-1 (or the pseudogene TRBV3-2) and TRBJ2-3, with TRBD2 matching 14 bases. Germline trimming cut 0 bases from V and 6 bases from J; bases unmatched to any gene: 5. CDR3 length: 17 amino acids. Germline loops: CDR1 LGHDT, CDR2 YNNKEL (reference sequence).